This T cell receptor (beta chain) was sequenced for a study of liver allograft versus peripheral blood T cells. Study information: Hepatic allograft T cell receptor repertoires were evaluated relative to those present in recipients' peripheral blood.

This clonotype is classed as medium-sized. TCRdb passed the reads through MiXCR, listing each CDR3 protein once. Of fewer than 4,000 distinct CDR3 sequences in the sample, roughly 15% were seen once. This CDR3 contains 14 residues. Trimming stripped 3 bases from V and 7 bases from J, with 12 bases between. The germline V gene has CDR1 KGHSH and CDR2 LQKENI. The chain joins TRBV18 to TRBJ1-4; tentatively, D is TRBD1 (5 bases). The sequence was obtained from a human patient who had a liver transplant. Part of the T cell pool may stem from the graft donor. The DNA for the CDR3 is TGTGCCAGCTCACCGGGCAGGGTCAGTGAAAAACTGTTTTTT. Amino acids: CASSPGRVSEKLFF.